A single sample gave rise to the 21 T cell receptor beta chains below, sequenced in a study of cytomegalovirus exposure and HLA in healthy donors. PCR involved 60 Vbeta and 13 Jbeta primers. This table comes from immunoSEQ multiplex PCR, and its TCRdb copy is limited to in-frame clones, with some not included. In the table there are 200,000 to 300,000 clones, approximately 84% of which are singletons. Source material: PBMCs. The origin of the receptors is a woman aged 40-49 years in good health and CMV-seropositive.

The gene calls are TRBV2 and TRBJ1-4, with D possibly matching TRBD1 (5 bases). Trimming stripped 6 bases from V and 5 bases from J, with 19 bases between. The length of the CDR3 is 16 residues. Germline CDR1 reads SNHLY; CDR2 reads FYNNEI. CDR3 region: CASSAPVGAGNEKLFF. CDR3 sequence (DNA): TGTGCCAGCAGCGCCCCTGTTGGGGCCGGGAATGAAAAACTGTTTTTT.

The chain employs TRBV6-1 and TRBJ2-1; TRBD2 agrees at 10 bases. Losses at the gene ends were 7 bases for V and 16 bases for J; bases not matched to a gene: 10. This CDR3 is 12 amino acids long. Germline V CDR1 and CDR2: MNHNS, SASEGT. The CDR3 sequence is CASNRLAGREFF. As DNA, the CDR3 is TGTGCCAGCAATCGACTAGCGGGTAGAGAATTCTTC.

This chain connects TRBV19 to TRBJ1-4, with 7 bases identical to TRBD1. Germline trimming cut 5 bases from V and 3 bases from J; bases unmatched to any gene: 6. The CDR3 spans 15 residues. Germline V gene lookup returns CDR1 LNHDA and CDR2 SQIVND (reference sequence). This CDR3 is CASSLRGQPNEKLFF. The CDR3 nucleotides read TGTGCCAGTAGTCTTCGGGGACAGCCTAATGAAAAACTGTTTTTT.

DNA of the CDR3: TGCGCCAGCAGCTTGATTGGACAGGGGTCAACTGAAGCTTTCTTT. This encodes CASSLIGQGSTEAFF. The chain combines TRBV5-1 with TRBJ1-1; 9 nucleotides agree with TRBD1. The CDR3 covers 15 residues. The junction had 6 bases not matched to a gene; V was cut back by 1 base and J by 5 bases. CDR1 is SGHRS and CDR2 is YFSETQ in the germline V gene. The whole variable domain, filled in from reference TRBV5-1 and TRBJ1-1, reads KAGVTQTPRYLIKTRGQQVTLSCSPISGHRSVSWYQQTPGQGLQFLFEYFSETQRNKGNFPGRFSGRQFSNSRSEMNVSTLELGDSALYLCASSLIGQGSTEAFFGQGTRLTVV.

The genes are TRBV28 and TRBJ2-2; tentatively, D is TRBD1 (6 bases). Trimming stripped 2 bases from V and 5 bases from J, with 15 bases between. Per germline, CDR1 MDHEN and CDR2 SYDVKM. This CDR3 is 16 amino acids long. CDR3 residues: CASSLIQGGLTGELFF. The CDR3 coding sequence is TGTGCCAGCAGTTTAATACAGGGTGGATTGACCGGGGAGCTGTTTTTT.

The chain carries TRBV15 and TRBJ2-3, with a possible D match to TRBD2 (7 bases). CDR1 LNHNV and CDR2 YYDKDF come from the germline V gene (reference sequence). The V and J ends lost 1 base and 1 base respectively, with 12 bases between them. The CDR3 length is 16 residues. The CDR3: CATSRVLGGGTDTQYF. The CDR3 DNA sequence: TGTGCCACCAGCAGAGTTCTAGGGGGGGGCACAGATACGCAGTATTTT.

The V and J genes are TRBV19 and TRBJ2-2; TRBD1 matches at 8 bases. The CDR3 loop spans 13 amino acids. Losses at the gene ends were 6 bases for V and 8 bases for J; bases not matched to a gene: 5. Germline values: CDR1 LNHDA, CDR2 SQIVND (reference sequence). The CDR3 is CASSMTGVGELFF. CDR3 nucleotide sequence: TGTGCCAGTAGCATGACAGGGGTTGGGGAGCTGTTTTTT.

The chain is built from TRBV30 and TRBJ2-1, with D maybe TRBD2 (5 bases). Trimming cost V 0 bases and J 3 bases, with 12 bases left between them. From germline, CDR1 is GTSNPN and CDR2 SVGIG (reference sequence). The CDR3 totals 15 residues. The chain's CDR3 is CAWSVGLRDYNEQFF. The DNA for the CDR3 is TGTGCCTGGAGTGTGGGTCTCCGGGACTACAATGAGCAGTTCTTC. Together with reference TRBV30 and TRBJ2-1, the CDR3 gives the full variable domain: SQTIHQWPATLVQPVGSPLSLECTVEGTSNPNLYWYRQAAGRGLQLLFYSVGIGQISSEVPQNLSASRPQDRQFILSSKKLLLSDSGFYLCAWSVGLRDYNEQFFGPGTRLTVL.

V is TRBV27 and J is TRBJ2-1, with 8 positions matching TRBD2. CDR3 size: 16 residues. Germline V gives CDR1 MNHEY, CDR2 SMNVEV (reference sequence). V shed 8 bases and J 6 bases; nucleotides not matched to a gene: 15. CDR3 in DNA: TGTGCCAGCGGTAGGGAGGGACTAGTCCCTCGCAATGAGCAGTTCTTC. It specifies CASGREGLVPRNEQFF.

V usage is TRBV2 and J usage is TRBJ2-6, with TRBD1 identical over 9 bases. V was pared by 5 bases and J by 2 bases, with 10 bases of the junction left unmatched. The CDR3 runs 18 residues. In germline, CDR1 is SNHLY, CDR2 FYNNEI. CDR3: CASSYQQGAQAGANVLTF. In DNA, the CDR3 is TGTGCCAGCAGTTACCAACAGGGGGCCCAAGCTGGGGCCAACGTCCTGACTTTC.

V usage is TRBV5-1 and J usage is TRBJ1-2; 8 positions match TRBD1. In germline, CDR1 is SGHRS, CDR2 YFSETQ. Trimming at V came to 4 bases and at J to 8 bases, leaving 10 bases not matched to a gene. This CDR3 has 14 residues. The CDR3 sequence: CASSRGQAVWGYTF. The CDR3 nucleotides are TGCGCCAGCAGCCGGGGACAGGCCGTCTGGGGCTACACCTTC.

This chain uses TRBV6-1 with TRBJ1-2; TRBD1 matches at 8 bases. The germline V gene encodes CDR1 MNHNS and CDR2 SASEGT. The CDR3 has 14 residues. After removal of 8 bases from V and 1 base from J, the junction contained 6 bases not matched to a gene. The CDR3 sequence: CASQDRAFNYGYTF. CDR3 DNA sequence: TGTGCCAGCCAGGACAGGGCTTTTAACTATGGCTACACCTTC.

The chain carries TRBV9 and TRBJ2-2, with 7 bases lining up with TRBD2. Losses at the gene ends were 6 bases for V and 1 base for J; bases not matched to a gene: 6. The CDR3 length is 15 residues. The germline gives CDR1 SGDLS, CDR2 YYNGEE. The CDR3 region has the DNA TGTGCCAGCACCACAACTAGCGAGAACACCGGGGAGCTGTTTTTT. Amino acids: CASTTTSENTGELFF.

The genes are TRBV19 and TRBJ2-7; 9 positions agree with TRBD1. CDR1 is LNHDA, CDR2 SQIVND, per germline (reference sequence). This CDR3 has 14 amino acids. Trimming at V came to 2 bases and at J to 3 bases, leaving 2 bases not matched to a gene. As DNA, the CDR3 is TGTGCCAGTAGTATACGGGACAGGGACTACGAGCAGTACTTC. It codes for CASSIRDRDYEQYF. Full variable domain (missing parts from reference TRBV19 and TRBJ2-7): DGGITQSPKYLFRKEGQNVTLSCEQNLNHDAMYWYRQDPGQGLRLIYYSQIVNDFQKGDIAEGYSVSREKKESFPLTVTSAQKNPTAFYLCASSIRDRDYEQYFGPGTRLTVT.

The rearrangement links TRBV27 to TRBJ2-1; D is possibly TRBD1 (5 bases). Germline CDR1 is MNHEY and CDR2 is SMNVEV (reference sequence). The CDR3 is made up of 16 amino acids. V lost 5 bases and J lost 4, with 18 bases in between. The CDR3 spells CASSIPAAQGYNEQFF. In DNA form, the CDR3 reads TGTGCCAGCAGTATCCCCGCAGCGCAGGGATACAATGAGCAGTTCTTC.

The chain joins TRBV6-5 to TRBJ2-7; 13 bases align to TRBD2. This CDR3 region has 15 residues. The V and J ends lost 6 bases and 5 bases, in that order; junction bases with no gene match: 7. CDR1 and CDR2 (germline): MNHEY, SVGAGI. The CDR3 spells CASSQGLAGKDEQYF. The CDR3 DNA sequence: TGTGCCAGCAGCCAGGGACTAGCGGGAAAGGACGAGCAGTACTTC.

This chain uses TRBV19 with TRBJ1-1; no clear D gene. The CDR3 spans 12 residues. Between the trimmed V and J ends, which lost 5 bases and 0 bases, there was a span of 4 bases. Per the germline V gene, CDR1 is LNHDA and CDR2 is SQIVND (reference sequence). The CDR3 region is CASSQMNTEAFF. DNA of the CDR3: TGTGCCAGTAGTCAGATGAACACTGAAGCTTTCTTT.

The CDR3 sequence: CAIKGGGSSNTEAFF. The CDR3, as DNA: TGTGCCATCAAAGGAGGGGGCTCCTCGAACACTGAAGCTTTCTTT. This rearrangement joins TRBV10-3 to TRBJ1-1; 7 positions agree with TRBD1. This CDR3 has 15 residues. Losses at the gene ends were 7 bases for V and 1 base for J; bases not matched to a gene: 9. Per the germline V gene, CDR1 is ENHRY and CDR2 is SYGVKD.

This clone was recorded once. V is TRBV27 and J is TRBJ2-7; 11 bases match TRBD2. This CDR3 is built from 15 residues. Trimming took 3 bases from V and 2 from J; bases not matched to a gene: 3. Germline CDR1 reads MNHEY; CDR2 reads SMNVEV (reference sequence). CDR3 in amino acids: CASSFRLAGTYEQYF. In nucleotides, the CDR3 is TGTGCCAGCAGTTTCCGACTAGCGGGAACCTACGAGCAGTACTTC.

The CDR3 loop is CASTPDRGDQETQYF. DNA for the CDR3: TGCGCCAGCACTCCGGACAGGGGGGATCAAGAGACCCAGTACTTC. The gene calls are TRBV10-1 and TRBJ2-5, with 10 bases aligning to TRBD1. Germline-derived CDR1 and CDR2 are WNHNN and SYGVQD (reference sequence). The CDR3 has 15 amino acids. After removal of 7 bases from V and 2 bases from J, the junction contained 7 bases not matched to a gene.

In this sample, this clone turned up once. The chain combines TRBV5-1 with TRBJ2-7, with D possibly TRBD1 on 5 matching bases. The CDR3 sequence is 14 residues long. Trimming pared 1 base from V and 1 base from J, leaving 9 bases between. Germline CDR1 reads SGHRS; CDR2 reads YFSETQ. The CDR3 sequence: CASSLWGASYEQYF. The DNA for the CDR3 is TGCGCCAGCAGCTTGTGGGGCGCTTCCTACGAGCAGTACTTC.